This T cell receptor (beta chain) was sequenced during a study of cytotoxic CD8 clonotypes in ibrutinib-treated CLL. Study-level background: Partial response was seen in about 24 patients and complete response in 2; after median roughly six years, approximately 14 stayed remitted, roughly 12 progressed. Response samples were taken after a median approximately 13 months of treatment, range 6 to 36.

The protocol was immunoSEQ multiplex PCR, while the TCRdb copy is restricted to in-frame clones and leaves out a portion. Of over 120,000 clones listed, around three quarters are singletons. Study results and limitations: On treatment, the uncommon public clonotypes contracted or remained stable. Before falling back toward baseline at progression, clonality had risen at the time of ibrutinib response.

Per germline, CDR1 SSHAT and CDR2 FNYEAQ (reference sequence). V was clipped by 3 bases and J by 0 bases, with 10 bases between them. The CDR3 contains 15 residues. Remarks on this clone: The antigen remains undetermined.

The genes are TRBV7-7 and TRBJ2-3; D remains unclear. Sequenced material: PBMCs, taken after 12 months of ibrutinib treatment. The clonotype originates from a human donor with chronic lymphocytic leukemia. CDR3 residues: CASSFRSSSTDTQYF. Here the CDR3 DNA reads TGTGCCAGCAGCTTTAGGTCCTCTAGCACAGATACGCAGTATTTT.